Listed below are T cell receptor beta chains from one sample, sequenced in a study of T cell repertoires in cytomegalovirus infection. TCRdb processed the reads anew with MiXCR; each CDR3 protein has one entry. In the table there are some 100,000 distinct CDR3 sequences, 23% of which are singletons. The specimen sequenced was CD8+ T cells from PBMCs. The origin of the receptors is a human donor in good health (CMV status not recorded). Some clones in this sample may be carry-over from other donors' samples. Both conserved end residues are part of each CDR3. A D gene is named only where the DNA matches it firmly. Size values are once, few and many counts, or a class for expanded clones, and some rows have none.

clone size | CDR3 length | J gene | V gene | D gene | CDR3 protein
many | 15 | TRBJ1-5 | TRBV11-2 | - | CASSLGIGEAQPQHF
- | 14 | TRBJ1-2 | TRBV6-6 | - | CASSPTLGGDGYTF
- | 14 | TRBJ2-1 | TRBV11-2 | - | CASSTGPLYNEQFF
many | 14 | TRBJ2-7 | TRBV28 | TRBD1 | CASTQTGSSYEQYF
- | 16 | TRBJ2-7 | TRBV11-2 | - | CASSPPVPGLSYEQYF
- | 12 | TRBJ2-2 | TRBV19 | - | CASSIGSGELFF
- | 16 | TRBJ2-7 | TRBV20-1 | - | CSARGDGLALTYEQYF
few | 16 | TRBJ2-1 | TRBV7-9 | - | CASSLSSAESYNEQFF
few | 16 | TRBJ2-3 | TRBV27 | TRBD2 | CASSYSGGTSTDTQYF
few | 13 | TRBJ2-7 | TRBV18 | - | CASSPPGGDEQYF
few | 11 | TRBJ1-4 | TRBV6-6 | - | CASSYSEKLFF
many | 13 | TRBJ1-3 | TRBV12-5 | - | CASGTGTGNTIYF
many | 13 | TRBJ2-7 | TRBV7-2 | - | CASSLADSYEQYF
few | 15 | TRBJ2-5 | TRBV4-3 | - | CASSQDLEGGETQYF
- | 14 | TRBJ2-7 | TRBV30 | TRBD2 | CAWSRDGASGVPYF
few | 15 | TRBJ1-4 | TRBV7-9 | - | CASSSLTGTNEKLFF
many | 14 | TRBJ2-7 | TRBV28 | - | CASSLTLSTYEQYF
few | 15 | TRBJ2-7 | TRBV12-3/TRBV12-4 | TRBD1 | CASSITGGDKDEQYF
few | 13 | TRBJ1-4 | TRBV29-1 | TRBD1 | CSALGTGTGELFF
- | 16 | TRBJ2-2 | TRBV5-1 | - | CASSNLAQTNTGELFF
many | 16 | TRBJ2-1 | TRBV7-8 | TRBD2 | CASSHSGTISYNEQFF
- | 16 | TRBJ1-1 | TRBV5-1 | - | CASSFPQGKVNTEAFF
- | 16 | TRBJ2-1 | TRBV6-2/TRBV6-3 | - | CASSSPGTFFYNEQFF
few | 16 | TRBJ1-2 | TRBV4-3 | - | CASSHSVPDILGGYTF
- | 13 | TRBJ2-7 | TRBV29-1 | TRBD1 | CSVEDGQAYEQYF
few | 15 | TRBJ2-2 | TRBV20-1 | - | CSARGAGTISGELFF
few | 14 | TRBJ2-4 | TRBV12-3/TRBV12-4 | TRBD1 | CASSWGTEKNIQYF
many | 12 | TRBJ2-2 | TRBV4-3 | - | CASSQDKRELFF
few | 12 | TRBJ2-7 | TRBV5-5 | - | CASSLSAYEQYF
- | 15 | TRBJ2-2 | TRBV24-1 | TRBD1 | CATSDLRTGTGELFF
- | 15 | TRBJ2-5 | TRBV6-5 | - | CASSFGGTEQETQYF
- | 15 | TRBJ1-1 | TRBV28 | - | CASSSLGRQPDEAFF
- | 22 | TRBJ2-1 | TRBV12-5 | - | CASAKTGSRPGLSGPRHNEQFF
few | 12 | TRBJ2-7 | TRBV10-2 | TRBD1 | CASRGQSYEQYF
- | 12 | TRBJ2-2 | TRBV6-5 | - | CASSYSGGELFF
many | 21 | TRBJ1-5 | TRBV7-2 | - | CASSLASRTLKRPPSNQPQHF
- | 14 | TRBJ1-5 | TRBV6-1 | - | CASSEPTSNQPQHF
many | 14 | TRBJ2-7 | TRBV7-2 | - | CASSAQDRDYEQYF
few | 16 | TRBJ1-2 | TRBV29-1 | - | CSATPPDRHPNYGYTF
many | 16 | TRBJ2-3 | TRBV5-1 | - | CASSSLLRASTDTQYF
many | 19 | TRBJ2-7 | TRBV10-3 | TRBD2 | CAISGSTRTSGVSSYEQYF
- | 15 | TRBJ2-1 | TRBV7-9 | TRBD2 | CASSSGLAVYNEQFF
many | 17 | TRBJ2-5 | TRBV7-9 | TRBD2 | CASSPGTSGAQQETQYF
- | 16 | TRBJ2-4 | TRBV7-9 | - | CASSLSWRGSKNIQYF
few | 13 | TRBJ2-2 | TRBV27 | - | CASTGVDTGELFF
- | 15 | TRBJ2-7 | TRBV6-1 | - | CANSAGPGGPYEQYF
- | 14 | TRBJ1-1 | TRBV12-3/TRBV12-4 | TRBD1 | CASSFLGQGTEAFF
- | 16 | TRBJ2-7 | TRBV20-1 | TRBD2 | CSARVPGTNLAYEQYF
many | 14 | TRBJ1-5 | TRBV6-2/TRBV6-3 | TRBD1 | CASSFGQGNQPQHF
- | 13 | TRBJ1-5 | TRBV30 | - | CAWSGGNNQPQHF
few | 14 | TRBJ2-5 | TRBV19 | TRBD2 | CASSTGSGSETQYF
- | 15 | TRBJ2-1 | TRBV15 | - | CATSRNTGMDNEQFF
- | 14 | TRBJ1-1 | TRBV7-8 | - | CASSSRQRPFLAFF